This is a list of T cell receptor beta chains from one sample in a study of T-cell reconstitution after alpha-beta-depleted transplantation in children. TCRdb re-called the PCR reads with MiXCR, one entry per CDR3 protein. The data contain roughly 190,000 distinct CDR3 sequences, less than 15% of them singletons. This material consisted of PBMCs from the stem cell graft donor, taken from the stem cell graft. These receptors all stem from a human donor who donated a stem cell graft to a child with acute lymphoblastic leukemia. The CDR3 runs from the conserved cysteine through the conserved F or W. A D gene is named only where the DNA matches it firmly. Clone sizes are given selectively: once, few, many, or a class where the clone is expanded.

TGCAGCGTGTACGGACAGGGGCGAAGGGATACGCAGTATTTT | CSVYGQGRRDTQYF | TRBJ2-3 | TRBD1 | TRBV29-1 | many | 14
TGCGCCAGTTCAGCGAAAGGGTTCGGGGGCTCGTATGGCTACACCTTC | CASSAKGFGGSYGYTF | TRBJ1-2 | . | TRBV5-1 | many | 16
TGCGCCAGCAGCTTGACTATTACAGGGTCGTATGGCTACACCTTC | CASSLTITGSYGYTF | TRBJ1-2 | . | TRBV5-1 | . | 15
TGCAGCGTTAAGTTCCGGACAGAGGAATACGAGCAGTACTTC | CSVKFRTEEYEQYF | TRBJ2-7 | . | TRBV29-1 | many | 14
TGTGCCTGCAGTAGGGCAGCGGGAGGGCCAGTTCCCTACAATGAGCAGTTCTTC | CACSRAAGGPVPYNEQFF | TRBJ2-1 | TRBD2 | TRBV3-1 | . | 18
TGTGCCAGCAGCCAGGGCCTTAGCGGGGGGTTCACAGATACGCAGTATTTT | CASSQGLSGGFTDTQYF | TRBJ2-3 | TRBD2 | TRBV4-2 | many | 17
TGTGCCAGCAGGGGACAGGGAGGAAATGAAAAACTGTTTTTT | CASRGQGGNEKLFF | TRBJ1-4 | TRBD1 | TRBV25-1 | many | 14
TGCGCCAGCTCTGACATGTACACCGGGGAGCTGTTTTTT | CASSDMYTGELFF | TRBJ2-2 | . | TRBV5-1 | few | 13
TGCAGCGCCCTAGGCAGGGGGCGGACTGAAGCTTTCTTT | CSALGRGRTEAFF | TRBJ1-1 | TRBD1 | TRBV29-1 | many | 13
TGTGCCATCAGACGGGACAGGGGCACCTACGAGCAGTACTTC | CAIRRDRGTYEQYF | TRBJ2-7 | TRBD1 | TRBV10-3 | many | 14
TGCAGTGCTAGACCCCGGGAGGGGAGAGAGACCCAGTACTTC | CSARPREGRETQYF | TRBJ2-5 | TRBD2 | TRBV20-1 | few | 14
TGCAGTGCTAGCGAACTGGACAGGGGGTCCTACAATGAGCAGTTCTTC | CSASELDRGSYNEQFF | TRBJ2-1 | TRBD1 | TRBV20-1 | many | 16
TGTGCCAGCAGCTTAGGCGCGGGAGGGTCGGGGGAGCAGTACTTC | CASSLGAGGSGEQYF | TRBJ2-7 | TRBD2 | TRBV11-2 | few | 15
TGTGCCAGCAGTCAGTTCGGGATCCTCGGCGGGGAGCTGTTTTTT | CASSQFGILGGELFF | TRBJ2-2 | . | TRBV12-3/TRBV12-4 | once | 15
TGCGCCAGCAGCGTCCAGGGGGGGGGGAGCTACGAGCAGTACTTC | CASSVQGGGSYEQYF | TRBJ2-7 | . | TRBV5-1 | . | 15
TGTGCCAGCAGTGCCCGAGGCAGCGGCTACGAGCAGTACTTC | CASSARGSGYEQYF | TRBJ2-7 | . | TRBV2 | many | 14
TGTGCCAGCAGCTTAGGGGCAGGGGGCCCTTCAGAGACCCAGTACTTC | CASSLGAGGPSETQYF | TRBJ2-5 | TRBD1 | TRBV11-2 | . | 16
TGCAGCGTTGATGATAGAGAGGGGACTGCCCCTCCAGATACGCAGTATTTT | CSVDDREGTAPPDTQYF | TRBJ2-3 | . | TRBV29-1 | many | 17
TGTGCCAGTAAATTAGGTACCTACAATGAGCAGTTCTTC | CASKLGTYNEQFF | TRBJ2-1 | . | TRBV19 | . | 13
TGTGCCAGCGAACGTGTCAATGAGCAGTTCTTC | CASERVNEQFF | TRBJ2-1 | . | TRBV6-1 | few | 11
TGTGCCAGCAGCGTAGCCGTCGGGGAGCTGTTTTTT | CASSVAVGELFF | TRBJ2-2 | . | TRBV9 | many | 12
TGTGCCAGCAGCTCATCCTTAATCACCGGGACCGGGAGGCAACTGTTTTTT | CASSSSLITGTGRQLFF | TRBJ1-4 | . | TRBV7-8 | many | 17
TGCAGTGCTCCCCAGGGGGGCGATCCCCTGGGTGAGCAGTTCTTC | CSAPQGGDPLGEQFF | TRBJ2-1 | . | TRBV20-1 | few | 15
TGCGCCAGCAGACTTACTAGCGGGAGCGGGGATGAGCAGTTCTTC | CASRLTSGSGDEQFF | TRBJ2-1 | TRBD2 | TRBV10-2 | few | 15
TGTGCCAGCAGTTTTTATCCGACCACTGAAGCTTTCTTT | CASSFYPTTEAFF | TRBJ1-1 | . | TRBV12-3/TRBV12-4 | many | 13
TGCAGTGCTAGAGAACAGGAGTCTTCGGGAAACACCATATATTTT | CSAREQESSGNTIYF | TRBJ1-3 | . | TRBV20-1 | many | 15
TGTGCCAGCAGCACGGACGGCAGGTCAAATTCACCCCTCCACTTT | CASSTDGRSNSPLHF | TRBJ1-6 | . | TRBV7-8 | many | 15
TGCAGCGTTGAAGCGGTGGGCTACGAGCAGTACTTC | CSVEAVGYEQYF | TRBJ2-7 | . | TRBV29-1 | many | 12
TGTGCCAGCAGTATACCGGACAGGAGGGCGCAGTTCTTC | CASSIPDRRAQFF | TRBJ2-1 | . | TRBV28 | many | 13